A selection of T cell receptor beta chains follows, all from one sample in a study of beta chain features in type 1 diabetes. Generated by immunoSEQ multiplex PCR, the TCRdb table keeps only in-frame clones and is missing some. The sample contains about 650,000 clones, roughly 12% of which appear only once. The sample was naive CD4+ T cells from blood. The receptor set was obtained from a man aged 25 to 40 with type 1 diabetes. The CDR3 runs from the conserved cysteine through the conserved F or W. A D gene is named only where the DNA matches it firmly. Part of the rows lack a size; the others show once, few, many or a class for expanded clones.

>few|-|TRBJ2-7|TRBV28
TGTGCCAGCAGTTTTGCCCCCGGGCTGCCACTCTCCTACGAGCAGTACTTC
CASSFAPGLPLSYEQYF
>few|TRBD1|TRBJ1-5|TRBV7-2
TGTGCCAGCAGCTTAGTTGCGACAGGGGGCGATCAGCCCCAGCATTTT
CASSLVATGGDQPQHF
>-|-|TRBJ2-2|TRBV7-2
TGTGCCAGCAGCCCCATCGGGGGCGGCGTGACCGGGGAGCTGTTTTTT
CASSPIGGGVTGELFF
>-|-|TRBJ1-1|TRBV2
TGTGCCAGCAGTCCCAGGGGACACCAGAACACTGAAGCTTTCTTT
CASSPRGHQNTEAFF
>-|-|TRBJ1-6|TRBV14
TGTGCCAGCAGCCGGACGGATAATTCACCCCTCCACTTT
CASSRTDNSPLHF
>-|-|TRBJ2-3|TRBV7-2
TGTGCCAGCAGCCCAGCGGCGGCTAGAGATACGCAGTATTTT
CASSPAAARDTQYF
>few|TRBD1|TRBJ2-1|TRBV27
TGTGCCAGCAGTTTTAGCCCGGGACAGCCAAGTACTATTAATGAGCAGTTCTTC
CASSFSPGQPSTINEQFF
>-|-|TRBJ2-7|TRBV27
TGTGCCAGCAGTGCCGGACCCTCCTATTACGAGCAGTACTTC
CASSAGPSYYEQYF
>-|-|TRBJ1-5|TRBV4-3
TGCGCCAGCAGCCAAGATGGCAGTAGATATAGCAATCAGCCCCAGCATTTT
CASSQDGSRYSNQPQHF
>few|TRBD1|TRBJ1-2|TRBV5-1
TGCGCCAGCAGCTTGACAGGGGAGTATGGCTACACCTTC
CASSLTGEYGYTF